This TCR beta chain was retrieved from a study of T cell responses to AZD1222 COVID-19 vaccine. Overall study context: Second-dose intervals of approximately 4 or approximately 12 weeks were pooled.

Findings of the study overall: Reports indicate that nearly half of spike-specific TCRs are directed at unmutated variant regions. Spike-specific TCR breadth and depth rose after two AZD1222 doses. Mostly white British, mostly female donors; authors suggested clonal diversity may be underestimated.

Measured with immunoSEQ multiplex PCR; TCRdb has only the in-frame clones, and not every one. In the table there are roughly 130,000 clones, 80% to 90% of which are singletons. Remarks on this clone: Its antigen is not identified.

Per germline, CDR1 MNHEY and CDR2 SMNVEV (reference sequence). The CDR3 is 13 amino acids. V was clipped by 8 bases and J by 0 bases, with 10 bases between them. The source was peripheral blood, collected on day 0 of AZD1222 vaccination. J is TRBJ1-2 and V is TRBV27; D ambiguous. This receptor was taken from an adult in good health. In DNA form, the CDR3 reads TGTGCCAGCGCGTACGGGGCTAACTATGGCTACACCTTC. Translated: CASAYGANYGYTF.